The rows below give T cell receptor beta chains drawn from one sample of a study of cytomegalovirus exposure and HLA in healthy donors. Profiling relied on immunoSEQ multiplex PCR, and the TCRdb table lists in-frame clones only, not all of them. Altogether 85,000 to 120,000 clones are present, roughly 70% being singletons, with the ten largest covering approximately 2.6%. The sequenced material came from PBMCs. These receptors were taken from a male donor in good health and CMV-seropositive. Both conserved end residues are part of each CDR3. The D gene is left open where the match is weak. Expanded clones get a size class; other rows say once, few or many, or leave the size out.

TRBD2,TRBV9,NA,TRBJ2-3,CASSLYEGHSGGADTQYF,TGTGCCAGCAGCCTCTACGAAGGTCATAGCGGGGGTGCAGATACGCAGTATTTT
TRBD1,TRBV7-9,NA,TRBJ2-7,CASRPQGVYEQYF,TGTGCCAGCCGACCCCAGGGGGTGTACGAGCAGTACTTC
NA,TRBV4-1,NA,TRBJ1-1,CASSQPGYMNTEAFF,TGCGCCAGCAGCCAGCCGGGGTACATGAACACTGAAGCTTTCTTT
NA,TRBV19,once,TRBJ2-5,CASSFTRGQETQYF,TGTGCCAGTAGCTTCACCCGGGGCCAAGAGACCCAGTACTTC
TRBD1,TRBV19,NA,TRBJ1-5,CASSTDRGFQPQHF,TGTGCCAGTAGTACCGACAGGGGTTTTCAGCCCCAGCATTTT
NA,TRBV5-1,NA,TRBJ2-6,CASSLARSEANVLTF,TGCGCCAGCAGCTTGGCCCGCAGCGAGGCCAACGTCCTGACTTTC
NA,TRBV6-1,NA,TRBJ2-7,CASSEREAAIEGRKYF,TGTGCCAGCAGTGAAAGGGAGGCGGCAATTGAGGGGAGAAAGTACTTC
TRBD2,TRBV15,NA,TRBJ2-6,CATAGGRPLSGANVLTF,TGTGCCACCGCGGGGGGGCGCCCCCTCTCTGGGGCCAACGTCCTGACTTTC
NA,TRBV11-3,NA,TRBJ2-3,CASSPSEGRLDTQYF,TGTGCCAGCAGCCCCTCGGAGGGAAGGTTAGATACGCAGTATTTT
TRBD2,TRBV5-4,NA,TRBJ2-1,CASSFPKGGSSYNEQFF,TGTGCCAGCAGCTTTCCCAAAGGCGGGAGCTCCTACAATGAGCAGTTCTTC
NA,TRBV5-4,few,TRBJ1-1,CASSFRQTGNTEAFF,TGTGCCAGCAGCTTCAGACAGACCGGGAACACTGAAGCTTTCTTT
NA,TRBV5-1,NA,TRBJ1-5,CASSLVGDSNQPQHF,TGCGCCAGCAGCTTGGTAGGGGATAGCAATCAGCCCCAGCATTTT
NA,TRBV7-3,NA,TRBJ2-1,CASSFREFGEQFF,TGTGCCAGCAGCTTTAGGGAGTTTGGTGAGCAGTTCTTC
NA,TRBV15,NA,TRBJ1-2,CATSRDRAGGLIGYTF,TGTGCCACCAGCAGAGATCGAGCCGGGGGGCTGATCGGCTACACCTTC